The 17 T cell receptor beta chains below come from one sample, sequenced in a study of Ad26.COV2.S vaccination and SARS-CoV-2 variants. The treatment was: roughly 18 received Ad26.COV2.S at low or high dose, single or two shots; roughly five received placebo; per-sample allocation not given. Following the first vaccine or placebo injection, samples were taken on day 63. Method: immunoSEQ multiplex PCR; TCRdb's copy keeps in-frame clones and lacks some. The sample lists fewer than 900,000 clones; around 90% were seen once. The sample consisted of peripheral blood, taken in a trial of Ad26.COV2.S vaccine versus placebo. These receptors all stem from a person between 18 and 59 years old who received the Ad26.COV2.S COVID-19 vaccine or a placebo.

A single count supports this clone. The gene calls are TRBV14 and TRBJ2-5, with D perhaps matching TRBD2 (5 bases). Germline CDR1 SGHDN, CDR2 FVKESK. The CDR3 sequence is 12 residues long. Trimming left V 4 bases short and J 7 bases short, with 10 bases between. The CDR3 reads CASSLLAGTQYF. Written as DNA, the CDR3 is TGTGCCAGCAGCCTCCTCGCGGGGACCCAGTACTTC. Combining the CDR3 with reference TRBV14 and TRBJ2-5 gives the whole variable domain EAGVTQFPSHSVIEKGQTVTLRCDPISGHDNLYWYRRVMGKEIKFLLHFVKESKQDESGMPNNRFLAERTGGTYSTLKVQPAELEDSGVYFCASSLLAGTQYFGPGTRLLVL.

V usage is TRBV4-1 and J usage is TRBJ2-7; weak D call: TRBD2 (6 bases). The CDR3 runs 14 residues. Germline CDR1 and CDR2: MGHRA and YSYEKL. Trimming took 3 bases from V and 7 from J, leaving 16 bases between them. The CDR3, as DNA: TGCGCCAGCAGCCAGGCGGGGCAAGCGAGGGAGCAGTACTTC. Translating it yields CASSQAGQAREQYF.

This chain's CDR3 is CATSEHNEQFF. DNA of the CDR3: TGTGCCACCAGTGAACACAATGAGCAGTTCTTC. J is TRBJ2-1 and V is TRBV24-1; D is undetermined. CDR1 is KGHDR and CDR2 is SFDVKD in the germline V gene. This CDR3 comprises 11 residues. V was clipped by 4 bases and J by 5 bases, with 2 bases between them.

A word on this clone: The sample carries other DNA sequences with the same CDR3. The rearrangement uses TRBV5-1 and TRBJ1-2; D gene uncertain. The CDR3 totals 11 residues. Germline V lookup: CDR1 SGHRS, CDR2 YFSETQ. Trimming pared 0 bases from V and 7 bases from J, leaving 4 bases between. CDR3 sequence: CASSLGGGYTF. The DNA for the CDR3 is TGCGCCAGCAGCTTGGGAGGTGGCTACACCTTC.

The V and J genes are TRBV6-1 and TRBJ1-2; no clear D. Germline-derived CDR1 and CDR2 are MNHNS and SASEGT. The CDR3 consists of 12 residues. The V gene lost 1 base and the J gene lost 8 bases, with 8 bases spanning the gap. The CDR3 region is CASSEGAFGYTF. CDR3 coding DNA: TGTGCCAGCAGTGAAGGAGCATTCGGCTACACCTTC.

Concerning this clone itself: Other DNA variants within this sample encode the same CDR3. The chain joins TRBV3-1 (or the pseudogene TRBV3-2) to TRBJ2-5, with 8 bases that match TRBD1. Trimming cost V 6 bases and J 4 bases; bases outside gene matches: 4. In germline, CDR1 is LGHDT, CDR2 YNNKEL (reference sequence). The CDR3 covers 13 residues. Written as DNA, the CDR3 is TGTGCCAGCAGTGGACAGGGCCCAGAGACCCAGTACTTC. Translated, it gives CASSGQGPETQYF.

J is TRBJ1-5 and V is TRBV12-1. TRBV12-1 is classified as a pseudogene. The CDR3 consists of 17 residues. CDR3 sequence (DNA): TGTGCCAGCAGCTTTGTAGGGGGGAGTATAAGCAATCAGCCCCAGCATTTT. Protein: CASSFVGGSISNQPQHF.

The chain uses TRBV5-4 and TRBJ2-1; 8 bases match TRBD2. The V and J ends lost 4 bases and 1 base, in that order; junction bases with no gene match: 7. CDR3 size: 16 residues. The germline gives CDR1 SGHNT, CDR2 YYREEE (reference sequence). The CDR3 protein is CASSPEAGASYNEQFF. In DNA, the CDR3 is TGTGCCAGCAGCCCTGAAGCGGGGGCATCCTACAATGAGCAGTTCTTC.

The chain combines TRBV5-1 with TRBJ2-3; TRBD1 aligns across 7 bases. Germline lookup yields CDR1 SGHRS and CDR2 YFSETQ. The CDR3 extends over 16 amino acids. J gave up 0 bases and V 3 bases, and 7 bases lay outside the gene matches. The CDR3 region is CASSYPTGSSTDTQYF. The DNA for the CDR3 is TGCGCCAGCAGCTACCCGACAGGGTCTAGCACAGATACGCAGTATTTT.

This chain uses TRBV5-1 with TRBJ1-5, with TRBD1 identical over 8 bases. Trimming removed 6 bases from V and 4 bases from J; junction bases left unmatched: 6. Germline CDR1 is SGHRS and CDR2 is YFSETQ. This CDR3 region has 14 residues. The CDR3 region is CASKTGTGNQPQHF. In DNA, the CDR3 is TGCGCCAGCAAGACTGGGACAGGAAATCAGCCCCAGCATTTT.

The rearrangement uses TRBV18 and TRBJ2-5, with D tentatively TRBD1 (6 bases). The CDR3 extends over 13 amino acids. Germline V gives CDR1 KGHSH, CDR2 LQKENI. V was trimmed by 4 bases and J by 5 bases, leaving 11 bases between them. CDR3 bases: TGTGCCAGCTCACTAACAGGGCGCGAGACCCAGTACTTC. It is translated as CASSLTGRETQYF.

Written as DNA, the CDR3 is TGTGCCAGCAGTTACCACCGGGACACTTCGGGTGGCTACACCTTC. This gives the protein CASSYHRDTSGGYTF. The chain combines TRBV6-2 or TRBV6-3 with TRBJ1-2; tentatively, D is TRBD1 (6 bases). The V gene lost 2 bases and the J gene lost 7 bases, with 17 bases spanning the gap. This CDR3 is built from 15 residues. Germline CDR1 is MNHEY and CDR2 is SVGEGT.

J is TRBJ1-1 and V is TRBV30; D remains ambiguous. Looked up from germline, CDR1 is GTSNPN and CDR2 is SVGIG (reference sequence). V was trimmed by 2 bases and J by 10 bases, leaving 11 bases between them. The CDR3 sequence is 11 residues long. CDR3 DNA sequence: TGTGCCTGGAGTACCGGGTTAGGAGCTTTCTTT. It translates to CAWSTGLGAFF.

The chain is built from TRBV3-1 (or the pseudogene TRBV3-2) and TRBJ1-5; D is undetermined. Trimming pared 4 bases from V and 1 base from J, leaving 11 bases between. There are 15 residues in the CDR3. CDR1 and CDR2 from the germline V gene are LGHDT and YNNKEL (reference sequence). CDR3 sequence: CASSPAAGSNQPQHF. The DNA of the CDR3 is TGTGCCAGCAGCCCCGCAGCAGGCAGCAATCAGCCCCAGCATTTT.

The chain has TRBV6-6 and TRBJ2-7, with D tentatively TRBD2 (6 bases). The CDR3 has 13 residues. The V end lost 6 bases, the J end lost 3 bases, and 12 bases lay between the germline ends. Per the germline V gene, CDR1 is MNHNY and CDR2 is SVGAGI (reference sequence). The CDR3 sequence: CASRQGGDYEQYF. CDR3 DNA sequence: TGTGCCAGCAGGCAGGGAGGAGACTACGAGCAGTACTTC.

This clone was found a few times. The chain couples TRBV24-1 to TRBJ2-1; the D gene is possibly TRBD1 (6 bases). V lost 11 bases to trimming and J lost 0 bases, with 13 bases between them. This CDR3 is built from 14 residues. Germline loops: CDR1 KGHDR, CDR2 SFDVKD. The CDR3 coding sequence is TGTGCCAAACACAGGGTGCCCTCCTACAATGAGCAGTTCTTC. It translates to CAKHRVPSYNEQFF.

The J gene is TRBJ2-2, the V gene TRBV30; D unresolved. V was clipped by 4 bases and J by 7 bases, with 7 bases between them. Germline CDR1 and CDR2: GTSNPN and SVGIG (reference sequence). The CDR3 sequence is 11 residues long. The CDR3 bases are TGTGCCTGGATTGAACACGGGGAGCTGTTTTTT. Translation gives CAWIEHGELFF.